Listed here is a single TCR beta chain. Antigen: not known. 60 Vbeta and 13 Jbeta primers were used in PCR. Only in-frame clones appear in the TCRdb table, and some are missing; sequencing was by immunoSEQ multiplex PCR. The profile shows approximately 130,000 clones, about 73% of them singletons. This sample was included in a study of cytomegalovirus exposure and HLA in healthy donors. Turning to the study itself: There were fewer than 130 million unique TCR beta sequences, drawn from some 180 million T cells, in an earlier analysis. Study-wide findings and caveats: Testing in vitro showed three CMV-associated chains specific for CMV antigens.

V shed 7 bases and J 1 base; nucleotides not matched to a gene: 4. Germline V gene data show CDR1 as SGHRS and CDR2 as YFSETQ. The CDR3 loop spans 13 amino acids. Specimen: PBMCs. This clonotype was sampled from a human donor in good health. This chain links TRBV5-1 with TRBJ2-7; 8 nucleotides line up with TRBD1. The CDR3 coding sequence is TGCGCCAGCGGCCGGGACAGGTCCTACGAGCAGTACTTC. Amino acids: CASGRDRSYEQYF. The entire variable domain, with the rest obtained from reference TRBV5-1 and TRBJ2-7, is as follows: KAGVTQTPRYLIKTRGQQVTLSCSPISGHRSVSWYQQTPGQGLQFLFEYFSETQRNKGNFPGRFSGRQFSNSRSEMNVSTLELGDSALYLCASGRDRSYEQYFGPGTRLTVT.